The rows below give T cell receptor beta chains drawn from one sample of a study of blood T cells in healthy people across ages. TCRdb used MiXCR to reprocess the 5' RACE reads, holding one entry per CDR3 protein. The sample has around 1.5 million distinct CDR3 sequences, about 35% seen once. Sample: blood. The receptor source for this set is a woman between 25 and 40 years old in good health. Both conserved end residues are part of each CDR3. The D gene is left open where the match is weak. The listing skips clone size in some rows; elsewhere it reads once, few, many or a size class.

>.|TRBV9|TRBD1|14|TRBJ1-2
CDSSVGQILYGYTF
TGTGACAGCAGCGTGGGACAGATCCTCTATGGCTACACCTTC
>.|TRBV7-2|.|15|TRBJ1-1
CASSLSSLSNTEAFF
TGTGCCAGCAGCTTGTCATCCCTCAGTAACACTGAAGCTTTCTTT
>.|TRBV11-2|TRBD2|14|TRBJ2-2
CASSPRGESGELFF
TGTGCCAGCAGCCCGCGGGGGGAGTCCGGGGAGCTGTTTTTT
>.|TRBV18|TRBD1|15|TRBJ2-1
CASSRGQGQGNEQFF
TGTGCCAGCTCACGCGGACAGGGTCAGGGCAATGAGCAGTTCTTC
>few|TRBV20-1|TRBD1|13|TRBJ1-2
CSAQGINNYGYTF
TGCAGTGCACAGGGGATAAATAACTATGGCTACACCTTC
>few|TRBV29-1|.|16|TRBJ1-2
CSVASPAPHYNYGYTF
TGCAGCGTTGCTTCCCCGGCTCCCCATTATAACTATGGCTACACCTTC
>.|TRBV7-9|.|17|TRBJ1-2
CASSLVISRTDLYGYTF
TGTGCCAGCAGCTTAGTTATATCCCGGACAGACCTCTATGGCTACACCTTC
>.|TRBV3-1|TRBD1|15|TRBJ2-1
CASSKPQGVWNEQFF
TGTGCCAGCAGCAAACCCCAGGGGGTTTGGAATGAGCAGTTCTTC
>.|TRBV12-3/TRBV12-4|.|15|TRBJ2-1
CASSPLRGGPNEQFF
TGTGCCAGCAGCCCATTGCGTGGGGGGCCCAATGAGCAGTTCTTC
>few|TRBV4-1|TRBD2|14|TRBJ2-7
CASSQAAAGNEQYF
TGCGCCAGCAGCCAAGCAGCAGCGGGGAACGAGCAGTACTTC